The sequence of this T cell receptor beta chain was determined in a study of blood T cells in healthy people across ages. Findings and limits, study-wide: Naive T cell percentage by flow cytometry tracked strongly with beta diversity. Diversity was higher, and naive CD4+ cells more numerous, in long-lived donors than in aged donors.

Together with a sample-barcoded 5' primer, a J-beta primer mix was included in a second PCR lasting roughly 6 to 12 cycles. From each sample, at least 2.5 million paired-end reads containing CDR3 were obtained. MiXCR, applied by TCRdb to the 5' RACE reads, yields one record per CDR3 protein. The data show over a million distinct CDR3 sequences, under 30% seen once. Comment on this clonotype: The antigen is unknown.

V was clipped by 4 bases and J by 6 bases, with 7 bases between them. The CDR3 contains 11 residues. CDR1 is SQVTM and CDR2 is ANQGSEA in the germline V gene. This sample was shared with a second study, whose subject was T cells of mothers and their children. This second report adds: Donation was provided by three healthy Caucasian mothers along with their six children.

The sequenced sample was blood. The TCR originated in a girl aged 2-10 years in good health. The rearrangement uses TRBV29-1 and TRBJ2-1; D is ambiguous. This CDR3 reads CSVANGNEQFF. Here the CDR3 DNA reads TGCAGCGTTGCGAATGGCAATGAGCAGTTCTTC.